The 20 T cell receptor beta chains given below trace back to one sample, sequenced in a study of blood T cell repertoires in COVID-19. Repertoires were generated with immunoSEQ multiplex PCR, while TCRdb's copy carries only in-frame clones and drops some. The table records more than 45,000 clones, roughly 85% of them present only once. Specimen: peripheral blood. Receptors were obtained from a woman of 80 years or more with acute or convalescent COVID-19.

This clone was seen once. The chain uses TRBV2 and TRBJ1-5, with TRBD1 matching over 9 bases. The CDR3 has 14 amino acids. CDR1 is SNHLY, CDR2 FYNNEI, per germline. Trimming cost V 6 bases and J 9 bases; bases outside gene matches: 9. The CDR3 bases are TGTGCCAGCAGCCTAAGACAGGGGGAAGGGCCCCAGCATTTT. Translated: CASSLRQGEGPQHF. The whole variable domain, filled in from reference TRBV2 and TRBJ1-5, reads EPEVTQTPSHQVTQMGQEVILRCVPISNHLYFYWYRQILGQKVEFLVSFYNNEISEKSEIFDDQFSVERPDGSNFTLKIRSTKLEDSAMYFCASSLRQGEGPQHFGDGTRLSIL.

CDR3: CASSFGRGEPLHF. CDR3 DNA: TGTGCCAGCAGCTTTGGCAGGGGGGAACCCCTCCACTTT. The gene calls are TRBV7-3 and TRBJ1-6; 7 bases map to TRBD1. The germline gives CDR1 SGHTA, CDR2 FQGTGA. V lost 3 bases, J lost 12 bases, and 5 bases stayed unmatched. The CDR3 runs 13 residues.

J is TRBJ2-3 and V is TRBV6-2 or TRBV6-3; the D gene is possibly TRBD2 (5 bases). V shed 2 bases and J shed 1 base, with 10 bases lying between them. Germline-derived CDR1 and CDR2 are MNHEY and SVGEGT. The CDR3 has 15 residues. The CDR3 spells CASSYALGGTDTQYF. Written as DNA, the CDR3 is TGTGCCAGCAGTTACGCCCTGGGAGGCACAGATACGCAGTATTTT.

The V and J genes are TRBV19 and TRBJ1-5; perhaps TRBD1 as D (5 bases). Germline V gives CDR1 LNHDA, CDR2 SQIVND (reference sequence). V lost 7 bases and J lost 0, with 13 bases in between. This CDR3 has 15 amino acids. CDR3 amino acids: CASTPTVNSNQPQHF. The CDR3 DNA is TGTGCCAGTACCCCGACAGTAAATAGCAATCAGCCCCAGCATTTT.

The CDR3, as DNA: TGTGCCAGCAGCATTAGCGGGTCAGACACAGATACGCAGTATTTT. Its protein is CASSISGSDTDTQYF. The chain is built from TRBV9 and TRBJ2-3, with TRBD2 matching 7 bases. Germline V gene lookup returns CDR1 SGDLS and CDR2 YYNGEE. The CDR3 totals 15 residues. J was trimmed by 2 bases and V by 4 bases; bases with no gene match: 7.

This chain uses TRBV18 with TRBJ1-1; no clear D. Germline V gene sequence: CDR1 KGHSH, CDR2 LQKENI. Trimming took 3 bases from V and 1 from J, leaving 12 bases between them. The CDR3 has 15 residues. The CDR3: CASSPLPDKNTEAFF. CDR3 nucleotide sequence: TGTGCCAGCTCACCGCTCCCAGACAAGAACACTGAAGCTTTCTTT.

The V call is TRBV29-1, the J call TRBJ2-5; possibly TRBD2 for D (7 bases). Germline CDR1 is SQVTM and CDR2 is ANQGSEA. This CDR3 comprises 14 residues. The ends were cut back, 6 bases at V and 5 bases at J, with 19 bases in the middle. CDR3 sequence (DNA): TGCAGCGTCCGCGGGTCGGGGGGCTTGGAGACCCAGTACTTC. Encoded protein: CSVRGSGGLETQYF.

CDR3 loop: CASSRGLLNEQFF. The DNA for the CDR3 is TGTGCCAGCAGTAGAGGACTGCTCAATGAGCAGTTCTTC. The chain couples TRBV2 to TRBJ2-1; TRBD2 is a possible D gene (5 bases). The CDR3 loop spans 13 amino acids. Germline CDR1 and CDR2: SNHLY and FYNNEI. V lost 5 bases to trimming and J lost 6 bases, with 11 bases between them.

The chain couples TRBV7-9 to TRBJ1-2; D unclear. CDR3 length equals 14 residues. Trimming cost V 5 bases and J 0 bases, with 10 bases left between them. The germline V gene encodes CDR1 SEHNR and CDR2 FQNEAQ (reference sequence). CDR3 nucleotides: TGTGCCAGCAGCCGAGGAGGGCCTAACTATGGCTACACCTTC. Encoded protein: CASSRGGPNYGYTF.

The chain employs TRBV27 and TRBJ2-1; the match to TRBD1 covers 9 bases. Germline V gives CDR1 MNHEY, CDR2 SMNVEV (reference sequence). The CDR3 is made up of 15 amino acids. Trimming took 6 bases from V and 3 from J; bases not matched to a gene: 6. CDR3 region: CASRVGQGIYNEQFF. The CDR3, as DNA: TGTGCCAGCAGGGTGGGACAGGGTATCTACAATGAGCAGTTCTTC.

CDR3 residues: CASSEMAARYGYTF. CDR3 nucleotides: TGTGCCAGCAGTGAAATGGCAGCTAGATATGGCTACACCTTC. The chain carries TRBV2 and TRBJ1-2; D remains unclear. The CDR3 loop spans 14 amino acids. From germline, CDR1 is SNHLY and CDR2 FYNNEI. With 2 bases removed from V and 5 bases from J, the gap between germline ends came to 12 bases. Full variable domain (missing parts from reference TRBV2 and TRBJ1-2): EPEVTQTPSHQVTQMGQEVILRCVPISNHLYFYWYRQILGQKVEFLVSFYNNEISEKSEIFDDQFSVERPDGSNFTLKIRSTKLEDSAMYFCASSEMAARYGYTFGSGTRLTVV.

V usage is TRBV6-5 and J usage is TRBJ2-7, with unresolved D. CDR1 is MNHEY, CDR2 SVGAGI, per germline. V lost 4 bases and J 4 bases, leaving 14 bases between the germline ends. The CDR3 length is 14 residues. The CDR3 region has the DNA TGTGCCAGCAGTTCACTAATAGCCCCTTACGAGCAGTACTTC. It translates to CASSSLIAPYEQYF.

In its sample, this clone was seen a few times. The J gene is TRBJ2-7, the V gene TRBV25-1; unclear D gene. Looked up from germline, CDR1 is MGHDK and CDR2 is SYGVNS. This CDR3 region has 13 residues. V was shortened by 11 bases and J by 2 bases, with 16 bases between the two germline ends. Here the CDR3 reads CASQAASAYEQYF. DNA for the CDR3: TGTGCCTCCCAGGCCGCTTCAGCCTACGAGCAGTACTTC.

The chain carries TRBV5-1 and TRBJ2-3; 8 bases fit TRBD2. Germline V CDR1 and CDR2: SGHRS, YFSETQ. Unmatched junction bases numbered 2, after V lost 0 bases and J lost 5 bases. The CDR3 is 14 residues long. The DNA of the CDR3 is TGCGCCAGCAGCTTGGCTCGGGGGGGAGATACGCAGTATTTT. It translates to CASSLARGGDTQYF.

V and J are TRBV2 and TRBJ2-1; tentative D call: TRBD2 (6 bases). The CDR3 totals 15 residues. Deletions cut 6 bases from V and 0 bases from J, with 12 bases between. Per the germline V gene, CDR1 is SNHLY and CDR2 is FYNNEI. The CDR3 loop is CASREEGSSYNEQFF. The CDR3 DNA reads TGTGCCAGCAGGGAGGAGGGAAGCTCCTACAATGAGCAGTTCTTC.

The chain has TRBV5-5 and TRBJ1-6; 8 bases line up with TRBD1. This CDR3 is built from 14 residues. The ends lost 4 bases at V and 8 bases at J; junction bases unmatched: 5. Germline V gives CDR1 SGHKS, CDR2 YYEKEE (reference sequence). CDR3 DNA sequence: TGTGCCAGCAGCCCGGGACAGGCCGATTCACCCCTCCACTTT. Translated: CASSPGQADSPLHF.

CDR3 DNA sequence: TGTGCCAGCTCCCCAGGCGCGGGAGGAAACACCATATATTTT. This codes for CASSPGAGGNTIYF. This chain uses TRBV9 with TRBJ1-3; D ambiguous. CDR1 and CDR2 (germline): SGDLS, YYNGEE. The CDR3 extends over 14 amino acids. Trimming cost V 7 bases and J 4 bases, with 15 bases left between them.

The chain couples TRBV30 to TRBJ1-1; TRBD1 matches at 8 bases. The germline V gene encodes CDR1 GTSNPN and CDR2 SVGIG (reference sequence). The CDR3 extends over 13 amino acids. The J segment lost 4 bases and the V segment lost 5 bases, leaving 6 bases of the junction unmatched. In DNA form, the CDR3 reads TGTGCCTGGTACTTTACAGGGGGCACTGAAGCTTTCTTT. This gives the protein CAWYFTGGTEAFF.

This CDR3 reads CASSRSGGPSYEQYF. In DNA, the CDR3 is TGTGCCAGCAGCCGAAGCGGGGGGCCCTCCTACGAGCAGTACTTC. The chain employs TRBV11-2 and TRBJ2-7; 9 bases line up with TRBD2. V lost 5 bases and J lost 0; bases outside the gene matches: 5. There are 15 residues in the CDR3. Germline CDR1 and CDR2: SGHAT and FQNNGV.

This sequence joins TRBV7-9 and TRBJ1-6; D is possibly TRBD1 (5 bases). The germline CDR1 and CDR2 sequences are SEHNR and FQNEAQ (reference sequence). The germline V and J ends were trimmed by 1 base and 10 bases, with 8 bases remaining between them. The length of the CDR3 is 13 residues. The CDR3 region has the DNA TGTGCCAGCAGCTTAGACAGGCAATCACCCCTCCACTTT. Its translation is CASSLDRQSPLHF.